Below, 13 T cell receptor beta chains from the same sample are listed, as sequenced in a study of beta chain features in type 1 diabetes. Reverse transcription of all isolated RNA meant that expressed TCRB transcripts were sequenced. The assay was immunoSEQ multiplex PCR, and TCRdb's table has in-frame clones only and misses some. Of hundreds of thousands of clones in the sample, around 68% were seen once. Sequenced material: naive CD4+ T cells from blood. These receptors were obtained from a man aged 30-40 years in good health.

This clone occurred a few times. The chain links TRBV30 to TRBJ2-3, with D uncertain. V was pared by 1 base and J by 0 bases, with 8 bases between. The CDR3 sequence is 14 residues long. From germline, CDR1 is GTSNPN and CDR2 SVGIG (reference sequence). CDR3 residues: CAWSAVSSTDTQYF. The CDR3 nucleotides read TGTGCCTGGAGTGCAGTGTCTAGCACAGATACGCAGTATTTT.

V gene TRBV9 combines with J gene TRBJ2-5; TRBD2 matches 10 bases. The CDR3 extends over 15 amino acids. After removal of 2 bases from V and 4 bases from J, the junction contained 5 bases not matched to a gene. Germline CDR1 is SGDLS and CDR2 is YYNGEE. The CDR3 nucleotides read TGTGCCAGCAGCGTCGGGATAGCGGGGGGAGAGACCCAGTACTTC. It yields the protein CASSVGIAGGETQYF.

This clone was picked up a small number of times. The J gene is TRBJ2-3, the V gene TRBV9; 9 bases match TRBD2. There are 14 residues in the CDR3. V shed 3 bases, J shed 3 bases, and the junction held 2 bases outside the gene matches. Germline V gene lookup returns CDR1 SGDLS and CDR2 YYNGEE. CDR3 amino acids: CASSEGLATDTQYF. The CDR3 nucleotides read TGTGCCAGCAGCGAGGGACTAGCAACAGATACGCAGTATTTT.

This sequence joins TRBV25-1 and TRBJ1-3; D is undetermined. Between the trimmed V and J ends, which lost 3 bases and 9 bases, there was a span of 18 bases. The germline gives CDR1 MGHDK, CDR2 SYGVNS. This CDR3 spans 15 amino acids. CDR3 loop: CASSETGGVPSTIYF. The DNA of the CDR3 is TGTGCCAGCAGTGAGACGGGAGGAGTGCCCAGCACCATATATTTT.

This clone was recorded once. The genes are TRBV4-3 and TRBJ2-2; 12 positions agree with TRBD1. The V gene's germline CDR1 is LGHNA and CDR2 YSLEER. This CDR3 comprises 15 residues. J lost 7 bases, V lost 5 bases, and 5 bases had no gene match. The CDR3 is CASSGDRGRSGELFF. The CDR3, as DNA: TGCGCCAGCAGCGGGGACAGGGGGCGAAGCGGGGAGCTGTTTTTT.

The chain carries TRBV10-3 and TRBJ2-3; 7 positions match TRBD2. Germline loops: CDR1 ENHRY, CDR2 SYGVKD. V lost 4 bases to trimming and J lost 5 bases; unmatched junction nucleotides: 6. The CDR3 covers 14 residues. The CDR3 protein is CAISGLAELDTQYF. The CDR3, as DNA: TGTGCCATCAGTGGCCTAGCGGAGCTAGATACGCAGTATTTT.

In nucleotides, the CDR3 is TGCGCCAGCAGCTCGGACAGGCTCTACGAGCAGTACTTC. This translates into CASSSDRLYEQYF. The chain combines TRBV5-1 with TRBJ2-7; TRBD1 aligns across 7 bases. The germline gives CDR1 SGHRS, CDR2 YFSETQ. The junction had 3 bases not matched to a gene; V was cut back by 3 bases and J by 3 bases. CDR3 length: 13 amino acids.

The CDR3 DNA sequence: TGTGCCAGCAGCCAAGTGGGTAGCAGCCATGAGCAGTTCTTC. This encodes CASSQVGSSHEQFF. This chain connects TRBV14 to TRBJ2-1, with no clear D. Between the trimmed V and J ends, which lost 1 base and 8 bases, there was a span of 12 bases. Germline loops: CDR1 SGHDN, CDR2 FVKESK. This CDR3 spans 14 amino acids.

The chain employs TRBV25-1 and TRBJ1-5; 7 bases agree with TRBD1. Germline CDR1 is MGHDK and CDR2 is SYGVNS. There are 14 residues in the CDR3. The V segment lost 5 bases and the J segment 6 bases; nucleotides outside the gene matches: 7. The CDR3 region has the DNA TGTGCCAGCAGTCCCTCAGGGGGAGTTCAGCCCCAGCATTTT. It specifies CASSPSGGVQPQHF.

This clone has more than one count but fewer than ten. The CDR3 DNA reads TGCAGCGTTGAGAAGGGTTCAGGGGAGCAGTACTTC. This encodes CSVEKGSGEQYF. The chain couples TRBV29-1 to TRBJ2-7; possible D gene TRBD1, 5 bases. V lost 3 bases and J 7 bases, leaving 13 bases between the germline ends. CDR3 size: 12 residues. CDR1 is SQVTM and CDR2 is ANQGSEA in the germline V gene.

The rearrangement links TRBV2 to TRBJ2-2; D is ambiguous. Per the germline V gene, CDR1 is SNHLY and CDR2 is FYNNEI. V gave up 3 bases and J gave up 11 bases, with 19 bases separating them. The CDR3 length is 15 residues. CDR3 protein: CASSDSASGDNELFF. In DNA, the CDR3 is TGTGCCAGCAGTGATTCGGCTTCAGGAGACAACGAGCTGTTTTTT.

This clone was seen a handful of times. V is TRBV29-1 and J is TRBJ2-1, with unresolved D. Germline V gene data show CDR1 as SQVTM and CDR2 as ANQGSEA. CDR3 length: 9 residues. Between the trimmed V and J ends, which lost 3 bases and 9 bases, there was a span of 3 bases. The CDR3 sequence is CSVDSEQFF. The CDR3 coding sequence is TGCAGCGTTGACAGTGAGCAGTTCTTC.

CDR3 sequence reads: CAWSDKSPEAFF. Here the CDR3 DNA reads TGTGCCTGGAGTGACAAAAGCCCTGAAGCTTTCTTT. This sequence joins TRBV30 and TRBJ1-1; no clear D gene. V was trimmed by 1 base and J by 6 bases, leaving 9 bases between them. Looked up from germline, CDR1 is GTSNPN and CDR2 is SVGIG (reference sequence). The CDR3 has 12 amino acids.